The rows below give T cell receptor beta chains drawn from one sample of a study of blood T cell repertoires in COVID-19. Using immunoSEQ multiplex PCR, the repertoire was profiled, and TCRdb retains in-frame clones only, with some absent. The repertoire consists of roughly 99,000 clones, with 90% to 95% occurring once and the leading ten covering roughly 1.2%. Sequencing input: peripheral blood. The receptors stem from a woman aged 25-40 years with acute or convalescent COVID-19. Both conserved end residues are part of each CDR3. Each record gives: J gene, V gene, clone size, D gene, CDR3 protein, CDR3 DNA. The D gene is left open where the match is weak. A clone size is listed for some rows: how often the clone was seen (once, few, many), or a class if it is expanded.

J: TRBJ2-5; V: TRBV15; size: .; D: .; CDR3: CATSRGGGHLQETQYF; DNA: TGTGCCACCAGCAGAGGTGGGGGCCACCTCCAAGAGACCCAGTACTTC
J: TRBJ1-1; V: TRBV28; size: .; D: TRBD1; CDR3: CASRTGQGITEAFF; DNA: TGTGCCAGCAGGACGGGACAGGGAATCACTGAAGCTTTCTTT
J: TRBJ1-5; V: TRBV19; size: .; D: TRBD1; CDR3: CASSIDKRQGITNQPQHF; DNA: TGTGCCAGTAGTATAGATAAAAGACAGGGGATTACCAATCAGCCCCAGCATTTT
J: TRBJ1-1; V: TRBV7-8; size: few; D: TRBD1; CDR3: CASSYRRTGNTEAFF; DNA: TGTGCCAGCAGCTACAGGCGGACAGGGAACACTGAAGCTTTCTTT
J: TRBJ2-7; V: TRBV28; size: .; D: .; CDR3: CASSLMGIGPTGEQYF; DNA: TGTGCCAGCAGTCTCATGGGGATAGGTCCTACAGGCGAGCAGTACTTC
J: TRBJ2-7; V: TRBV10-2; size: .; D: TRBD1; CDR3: CASSSRTGVSYEQYF; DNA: TGCGCCAGCAGTTCACGGACAGGAGTTTCCTACGAGCAGTACTTC
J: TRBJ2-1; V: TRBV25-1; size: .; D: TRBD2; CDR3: CASSGQPTSGSYNEQFF; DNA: TGTGCCAGCAGCGGACAGCCGACTAGCGGCTCCTACAATGAGCAGTTCTTC
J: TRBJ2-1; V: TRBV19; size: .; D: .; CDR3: CASRTTGIPSNEQFF; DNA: TGTGCCAGTAGGACCACAGGGATCCCTAGCAATGAGCAGTTCTTC
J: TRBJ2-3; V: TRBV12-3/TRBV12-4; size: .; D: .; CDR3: CASSPGTDTQYF; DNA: TGTGCCAGCAGTCCCGGTACAGATACGCAGTATTTT
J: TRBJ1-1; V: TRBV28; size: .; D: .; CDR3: CASSFPYMNTEAFF; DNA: TGTGCCAGCAGTTTTCCCTATATGAACACTGAAGCTTTCTTT
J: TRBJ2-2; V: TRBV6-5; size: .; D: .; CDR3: CASRQGVNTGELFF; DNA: TGTGCCAGCAGACAGGGCGTCAACACCGGGGAGCTGTTTTTT
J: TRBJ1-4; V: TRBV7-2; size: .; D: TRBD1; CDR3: CASSLRDRRVGGEKLFF; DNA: TGTGCCAGCAGCTTAAGGGACAGGCGGGTCGGAGGTGAAAAACTGTTTTTT
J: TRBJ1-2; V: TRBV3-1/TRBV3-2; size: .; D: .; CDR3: CASSQGAGANYGYTF; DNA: TGTGCCAGCAGCCAAGGGGCAGGGGCCAACTATGGCTACACCTTC
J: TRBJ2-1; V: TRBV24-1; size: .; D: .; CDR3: CATSDSGTYNEQFF; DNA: TGTGCCACCAGTGATTCCGGGACTTACAATGAGCAGTTCTTC
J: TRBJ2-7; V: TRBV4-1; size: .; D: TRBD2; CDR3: CASSQVVAGGNEQYF; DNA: TGCGCCAGCAGCCAAGTGGTAGCGGGAGGGAACGAGCAGTACTTC
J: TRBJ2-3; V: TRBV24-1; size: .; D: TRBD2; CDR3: CATTAGGTDTQYF; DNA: TGTGCCACCACAGCGGGAGGGACAGATACGCAGTATTTT
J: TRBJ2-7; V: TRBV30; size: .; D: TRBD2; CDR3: CAWTPRRGAGGQYEQYF; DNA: TGTGCCTGGACTCCTAGGCGTGGGGCGGGAGGACAATACGAGCAGTACTTC
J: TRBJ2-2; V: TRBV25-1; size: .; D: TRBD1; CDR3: CASRGQGLGGELFF; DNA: TGTGCCAGCCGCGGACAGGGGTTAGGCGGGGAGCTGTTTTTT
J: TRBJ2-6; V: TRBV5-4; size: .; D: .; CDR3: CASSPRARTGANVLTF; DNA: TGTGCCAGCAGCCCCAGGGCTCGCACTGGGGCCAACGTCCTGACTTTC
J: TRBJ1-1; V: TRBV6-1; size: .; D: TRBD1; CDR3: CASSDKQGAWNYEAFF; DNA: TGTGCCAGCAGTGACAAACAGGGGGCGTGGAATTATGAAGCTTTCTTT
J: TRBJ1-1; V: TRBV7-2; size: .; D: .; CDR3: CASSLAVGMGTEAFF; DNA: TGTGCCAGCAGCTTAGCGGTGGGCATGGGCACTGAAGCTTTCTTT
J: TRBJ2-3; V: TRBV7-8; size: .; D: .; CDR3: CASSLGPGDTQYF; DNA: TGTGCCAGCAGCTTAGGGCCCGGGGATACGCAGTATTTT
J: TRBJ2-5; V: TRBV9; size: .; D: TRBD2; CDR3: CASTRGGDRETQYF; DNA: TGTGCCAGCACACGGGGGGGCGACAGGGAGACCCAGTACTTC
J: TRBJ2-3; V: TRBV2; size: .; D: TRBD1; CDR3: CASSAEQGGTDTQYF; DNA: TGTGCCAGCAGTGCAGAACAGGGGGGCACAGATACGCAGTATTTT
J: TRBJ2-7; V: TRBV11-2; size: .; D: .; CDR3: CASSHGNSYEQYF; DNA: TGTGCCAGCAGTCACGGGAACTCCTACGAGCAGTACTTC
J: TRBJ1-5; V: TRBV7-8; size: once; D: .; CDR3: CASSFETGRPGAQHF; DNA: TGTGCCAGCAGCTTTGAGACAGGTCGACCTGGGGCCCAGCATTTT
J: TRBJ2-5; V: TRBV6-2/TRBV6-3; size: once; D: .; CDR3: CASSSPSTQYF; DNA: TGTGCCAGCAGTTCCCCCTCGACCCAGTACTTC
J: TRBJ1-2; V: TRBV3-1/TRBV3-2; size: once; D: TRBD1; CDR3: CASSRTSGTANYGYTF; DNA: TGTGCCAGCAGTCGAACTTCCGGGACAGCTAACTATGGCTACACCTTC
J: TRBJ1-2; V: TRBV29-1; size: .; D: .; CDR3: CSVVALQGTGYTF; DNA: TGCAGCGTTGTAGCTCTTCAGGGGACCGGCTACACCTTC
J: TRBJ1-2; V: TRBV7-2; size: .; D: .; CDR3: CASSPGGYGYTF; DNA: TGTGCCAGCAGCCCCGGGGGCTATGGCTACACCTTC
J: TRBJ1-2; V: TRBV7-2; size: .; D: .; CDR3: CASSLDSGSVYGYTF; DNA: TGTGCCAGCAGCTTAGATTCAGGGTCGGTATATGGCTACACCTTC
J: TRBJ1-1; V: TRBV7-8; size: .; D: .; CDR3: CASSLAGRHTEAFF; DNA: TGTGCCAGCAGCTTAGCCGGCCGACATACTGAAGCTTTCTTT
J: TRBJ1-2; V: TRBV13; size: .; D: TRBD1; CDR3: CASSRDRYGYTF; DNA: TGTGCCAGCAGCCGGGACAGATATGGCTACACCTTC
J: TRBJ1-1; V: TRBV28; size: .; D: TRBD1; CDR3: CASKRQGLYTEAFF; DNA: TGTGCCAGCAAAAGACAGGGTTTGTACACTGAAGCTTTCTTT
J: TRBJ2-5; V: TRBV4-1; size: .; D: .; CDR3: CASSQEYQETQYF; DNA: TGCGCCAGCAGCCAAGAATATCAAGAGACCCAGTACTTC
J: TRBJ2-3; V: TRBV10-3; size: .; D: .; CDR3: CAISESGSWGTDTQYF; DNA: TGTGCCATCAGTGAGTCGGGGAGCTGGGGCACAGATACGCAGTATTTT
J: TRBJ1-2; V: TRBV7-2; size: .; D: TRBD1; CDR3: CASTHGDRGRGYTF; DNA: TGTGCCAGCACCCATGGGGACAGGGGGCGTGGCTACACCTTC
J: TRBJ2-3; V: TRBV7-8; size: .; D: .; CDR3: CASSLGGTDTQYF; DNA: TGTGCCAGCAGCCTCGGTGGCACAGATACGCAGTATTTT
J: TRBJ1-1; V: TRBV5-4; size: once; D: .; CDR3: CASSPGGRAYTTEAFF; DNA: TGTGCCAGCAGCCCCGGGGGGCGGGCGTACACAACTGAAGCTTTCTTT
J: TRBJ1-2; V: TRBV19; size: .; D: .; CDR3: CASSIGLVADPSYGYTF; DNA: TGTGCCAGTAGTATAGGTCTGGTGGCAGATCCATCGTATGGCTACACCTTC
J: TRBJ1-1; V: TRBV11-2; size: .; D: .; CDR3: CASSLDFWGGSMNTEAFF; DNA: TGTGCCAGCAGCTTAGATTTCTGGGGGGGTTCTATGAACACTGAAGCTTTCTTT
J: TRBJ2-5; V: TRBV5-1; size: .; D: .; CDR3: CASSLGPEETQYF; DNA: TGCGCCAGCAGCTTGGGCCCAGAAGAGACCCAGTACTTC
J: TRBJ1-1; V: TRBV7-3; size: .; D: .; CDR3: CASSSPSTEAFF; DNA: TGTGCCAGCAGCTCCCCCTCCACTGAAGCTTTCTTT
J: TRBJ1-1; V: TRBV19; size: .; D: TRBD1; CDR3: CASSPGTGRGHAFF; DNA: TGTGCCAGTAGCCCCGGGACAGGGAGAGGCCACGCTTTCTTT
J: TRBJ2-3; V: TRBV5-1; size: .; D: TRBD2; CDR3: CARSPGGLGGGGADTQYF; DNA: TGCGCCCGCAGCCCAGGAGGCCTCGGGGGGGGAGGTGCGGATACGCAGTATTTT
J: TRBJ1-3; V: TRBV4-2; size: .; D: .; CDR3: CASSQGGARSSGNTIYF; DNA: TGTGCCAGCAGCCAGGGGGGGGCGCGTTCCTCTGGAAACACCATATATTTT
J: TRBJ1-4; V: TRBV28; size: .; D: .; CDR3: CASSLFLTTPRGEKLFF; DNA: TGTGCCAGCAGTTTATTCCTAACGACGCCTCGGGGGGAAAAACTGTTTTTT